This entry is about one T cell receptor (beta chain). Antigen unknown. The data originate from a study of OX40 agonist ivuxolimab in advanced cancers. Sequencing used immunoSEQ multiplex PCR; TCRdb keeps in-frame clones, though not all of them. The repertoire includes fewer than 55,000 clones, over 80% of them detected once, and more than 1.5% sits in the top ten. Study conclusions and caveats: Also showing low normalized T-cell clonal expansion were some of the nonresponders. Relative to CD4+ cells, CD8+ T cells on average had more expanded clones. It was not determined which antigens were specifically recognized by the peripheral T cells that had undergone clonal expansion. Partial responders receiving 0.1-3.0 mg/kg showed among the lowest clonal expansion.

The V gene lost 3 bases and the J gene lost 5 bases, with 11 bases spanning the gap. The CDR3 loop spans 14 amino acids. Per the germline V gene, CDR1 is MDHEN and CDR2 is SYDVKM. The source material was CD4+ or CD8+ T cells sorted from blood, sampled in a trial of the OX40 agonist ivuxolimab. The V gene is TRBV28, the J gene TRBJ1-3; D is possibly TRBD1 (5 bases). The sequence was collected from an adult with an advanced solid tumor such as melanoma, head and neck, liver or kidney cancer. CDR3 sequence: CASSFMGGRNTIYF. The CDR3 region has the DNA TGTGCCAGCAGTTTCATGGGGGGGAGAAACACCATATATTTT.